Each of the 22 T cell receptor beta chains below was sequenced from the same sample in a study of beta chain features in type 1 diabetes. Expressed TCRB transcripts were sequenced, since all the RNA that had been isolated was reverse transcribed. Assay used: immunoSEQ multiplex PCR; TCRdb lists only in-frame clones, some missing. The data contain around 140,000 clones, under 11% of them singletons. The sequenced sample was naive CD4+ T cells from blood. These receptors all come from a man between 18 and 29 years old in good health.

This clone turned up a few times. The chain has TRBV5-4 and TRBJ1-6, with a weak D call TRBD1 (6 bases). In germline, CDR1 is SGHNT, CDR2 YYREEE (reference sequence). The V end lost 4 bases, the J end lost 9 bases, and 23 bases lay between the germline ends. This CDR3 is built from 17 residues. The CDR3 sequence: CASSPGAGGALGSPLHF. CDR3 DNA: TGTGCCAGCAGCCCGGGCGCGGGGGGGGCTCTTGGTTCACCCCTCCACTTT.

This clone has only a few counts. The chain carries TRBV7-9 and TRBJ2-3; a weak D match, TRBD1 (6 bases). The V gene lost 2 bases and the J gene lost 0 bases, with 12 bases spanning the gap. The CDR3 runs to 16 residues. The germline gives CDR1 SEHNR, CDR2 FQNEAQ (reference sequence). The CDR3 loop is CASSLFVGASTDTQYF. The DNA for the CDR3 is TGTGCCAGCAGCTTATTCGTGGGGGCTAGCACAGATACGCAGTATTTT.

The chain couples TRBV7-2 to TRBJ2-3, with D possibly matching TRBD2 (6 bases). V gave up 5 bases and J gave up 6 bases, with 12 bases separating them. The CDR3 runs 13 residues. CDR1 is SGHTA and CDR2 is FQGNSA in the germline V gene. CDR3 amino acids: CASSPGGGDTQYF. The CDR3 bases are TGTGCCAGCAGCCCGGGTGGGGGGGATACGCAGTATTTT.

This chain joins TRBV7-9 and TRBJ2-7, with 10 bases fitting TRBD1. There are 14 residues in the CDR3. Germline loops: CDR1 SEHNR, CDR2 FQNEAQ (reference sequence). V shed 4 bases, J shed 4 bases, and the junction held 4 bases outside the gene matches. The CDR3 protein is CASSSGQGRYEQYF. The CDR3 DNA is TGTGCCAGCAGCTCGGGACAGGGGCGGTACGAGCAGTACTTC.

The rearrangement joins TRBV9 to TRBJ2-7; D might be TRBD2 (5 bases). Trimming shortened V by 0 bases and J by 7 bases, and 17 bases separated the two germline ends. The CDR3 totals 15 residues. Germline V CDR1 and CDR2: SGDLS, YYNGEE. CDR3 nucleotides: TGTGCCAGCAGCGTAGAGGACGGACGGTCGGGGGAGCAGTACTTC. The encoded protein is CASSVEDGRSGEQYF.

This chain's CDR3 is CASSLAGTSGESTDTQYF. The CDR3 region has the DNA TGTGCCAGCAGCTTAGCCGGGACTAGCGGGGAGAGCACAGATACGCAGTATTTT. The V gene is TRBV7-2, the J gene TRBJ2-3, with 13 bases aligning to TRBD2. The CDR3 covers 18 residues. The germline V gene has CDR1 SGHTA and CDR2 FQGNSA. Unmatched junction bases numbered 3, after V lost 0 bases and J lost 0 bases. Drawing the rest from reference TRBV7-2 and TRBJ2-3, the complete variable domain is GAGVSQSPSNKVTEKGKDVELRCDPISGHTALYWYRQSLGQGLEFLIYFQGNSAPDKSGLPSDRFSAERTGGSVSTLTIQRTQQEDSAVYLCASSLAGTSGESTDTQYFGPGTRLTVL.

This clone was counted between two and nine times. The chain carries TRBV7-9 and TRBJ2-7; D unresolved. The CDR3 is made up of 12 amino acids. Trimming removed 5 bases at V and 6 bases at J, with 11 bases between. Germline loops: CDR1 SEHNR, CDR2 FQNEAQ (reference sequence). The CDR3 DNA reads TGTGCCAGCAGCCTCGCGTGGAGCGAGCAGTACTTC. It encodes CASSLAWSEQYF.

The table lists this clone with a few counts. The CDR3 region is CASSWRQVEFF. The CDR3, as DNA: TGTGCCAGCAGCTGGCGACAGGTGGAGTTCTTC. This sequence joins TRBV5-4 and TRBJ2-1; D might be TRBD1 (6 bases). This CDR3 is built from 11 residues. The V end was cut by 3 bases, the J end by 14 bases, with 12 bases between. Germline V CDR1 and CDR2: SGHNT, YYREEE (reference sequence).

This clone came up many times. J is TRBJ2-6 and V is TRBV14, with TRBD1 as a possible D gene (5 bases). CDR3 length: 17 residues. V lost 0 bases to trimming and J lost 1 base, with 10 bases between them. The germline V gene has CDR1 SGHDN and CDR2 FVKESK. The CDR3 loop is CASSQEFRVSGANVLTF. CDR3 bases: TGTGCCAGCAGCCAAGAGTTCAGGGTTTCTGGGGCCAACGTCCTGACTTTC. Full variable domain (outside the CDR3, taken from reference TRBV14 and TRBJ2-6): EAGVTQFPSHSVIEKGQTVTLRCDPISGHDNLYWYRRVMGKEIKFLLHFVKESKQDESGMPNNRFLAERTGGTYSTLKVQPAELEDSGVYFCASSQEFRVSGANVLTFGAGSRLTVL.

This clone was detected only a few times. The gene calls are TRBV19 and TRBJ2-3, with D perhaps matching TRBD1 (5 bases). This CDR3 has 13 residues. The germline CDR1 and CDR2 sequences are LNHDA and SQIVND (reference sequence). Trimming pared 3 bases from V and 4 bases from J, leaving 8 bases between. The CDR3 here is CASSIGQSDTQYF. CDR3 DNA: TGTGCCAGTAGTATTGGACAATCAGATACGCAGTATTTT.

The V call is TRBV12-5, the J call TRBJ1-5; 9 bases map to TRBD1. Germline-derived CDR1 and CDR2 are LGHNT and FRNRAP. J gave up 2 bases and V 7 bases, and 15 bases lay outside the gene matches. The CDR3 totals 18 residues. CDR3 loop: CASDSGTGYPYGNQPQHF. In nucleotides, the CDR3 is TGTGCTAGTGATTCCGGGACAGGGTATCCTTATGGCAATCAGCCCCAGCATTTT.

This sequence joins TRBV7-2 and TRBJ2-1; no firm D call. Germline V gene lookup returns CDR1 SGHTA and CDR2 FQGNSA. Deletions cut 2 bases from V and 4 bases from J, with 18 bases between. The CDR3 spans 17 residues. The CDR3 sequence: CASSLLGQVLNYNEQFF. The CDR3 coding sequence is TGTGCCAGCAGCTTACTGGGTCAGGTCCTTAATTACAATGAGCAGTTCTTC.

This clone was seen a few times. The chain uses TRBV5-1 and TRBJ2-1, with 7 nucleotides matching TRBD1. In germline, CDR1 is SGHRS, CDR2 YFSETQ. V shed 0 bases, J shed 3 bases, and the junction held 3 bases outside the gene matches. CDR3 length: 15 amino acids. The CDR3: CASSLGTGDYNEQFF. The CDR3 nucleotides read TGCGCCAGCAGCTTGGGAACAGGGGACTACAATGAGCAGTTCTTC. Combining the CDR3 with reference TRBV5-1 and TRBJ2-1 gives the whole variable domain KAGVTQTPRYLIKTRGQQVTLSCSPISGHRSVSWYQQTPGQGLQFLFEYFSETQRNKGNFPGRFSGRQFSNSRSEMNVSTLELGDSALYLCASSLGTGDYNEQFFGPGTRLTVL.

This clone was seen a few times. This chain uses TRBV7-2 with TRBJ2-7; TRBD1 matches 8 bases. This CDR3 is built from 14 residues. Germline CDR1 reads SGHTA; CDR2 reads FQGNSA. V was pared by 4 bases and J by 5 bases, with 7 bases of the junction left unmatched. The CDR3 sequence is CASSSGQGSHEQYF. CDR3 DNA sequence: TGTGCCAGCAGCTCCGGACAGGGATCCCACGAGCAGTACTTC.

V and J are TRBV18 and TRBJ2-5; D is uncertain. Trimming removed 1 base at V and 2 bases at J, with 8 bases between. This CDR3 spans 14 amino acids. Germline V gene lookup returns CDR1 KGHSH and CDR2 LQKENI. In DNA, the CDR3 is TGTGCCAGCTCACCACTCCGAGATCAAGAGACCCAGTACTTC. Amino acids: CASSPLRDQETQYF.

This clone was seen a handful of times. The chain combines TRBV28 with TRBJ2-4; TRBD1 agrees at 8 bases. The trim removed 4 bases at V and 0 bases at J, leaving 17 bases unmatched. The CDR3 spans 20 residues. CDR1 and CDR2 (germline): MDHEN, SYDVKM. As DNA, the CDR3 is TGTGCCAGCAGTTCATTCAGGGGGCCAAGAAACTACCTAGCCAAAAACATTCAGTACTTC. Its translation is CASSSFRGPRNYLAKNIQYF.

This chain connects TRBV15 to TRBJ2-7, with TRBD2 matching over 8 bases. Germline lookup yields CDR1 LNHNV and CDR2 YYDKDF (reference sequence). The V segment lost 5 bases and the J segment 8 bases; nucleotides outside the gene matches: 17. The CDR3 has 16 amino acids. The CDR3 nucleotides read TGTGCCACCAGCTCCCGGACTAGCTCGGGGTTTGGTAAGCAGTACTTC. Protein: CATSSRTSSGFGKQYF.

A few counts support this clone. The CDR3 region has the DNA TGCAGCGTTGGCAAAAGCACCTACGAGCAGTACTTC. It specifies CSVGKSTYEQYF. The rearrangement joins TRBV29-1 to TRBJ2-7; D gene unclear. CDR3 length: 12 residues. V was trimmed by 4 bases and J by 2 bases, leaving 9 bases between them. CDR1 SQVTM and CDR2 ANQGSEA come from the germline V gene.

This clone was found a few times. V is TRBV5-4 and J is TRBJ2-5; possible D gene TRBD1, 5 bases. CDR1 and CDR2 (germline): SGHNT, YYREEE (reference sequence). CDR3 length: 14 residues. V shed 0 bases and J shed 5 bases, with 11 bases lying between them. The CDR3 sequence is CASSLEGALETQYF. The DNA for the CDR3 is TGTGCCAGCAGCTTGGAAGGGGCTCTCGAGACCCAGTACTTC.

This clone was detected ten times or more. The chain joins TRBV5-1 to TRBJ2-7, with D unresolved. Trimming pared 0 bases from V and 2 bases from J, leaving 9 bases between. Germline-derived CDR1 and CDR2 are SGHRS and YFSETQ. The CDR3 covers 14 residues. CDR3: CASSLDVGPYEQYF. The CDR3 region has the DNA TGCGCCAGCAGCTTGGACGTTGGGCCCTACGAGCAGTACTTC.

The CDR3 coding sequence is TGTGCCAGCAGTGTGGGACTGGGATTAAACACTGAAGCTTTCTTT. Its translation: CASSVGLGLNTEAFF. The J gene is TRBJ1-1, the V gene TRBV2; a possible D gene is TRBD1 (5 bases). Trimming left V 4 bases short and J 2 bases short, with 14 bases between. Germline V gives CDR1 SNHLY, CDR2 FYNNEI. This CDR3 region has 15 residues. Full variable domain (outside the CDR3, taken from reference TRBV2 and TRBJ1-1): EPEVTQTPSHQVTQMGQEVILRCVPISNHLYFYWYRQILGQKVEFLVSFYNNEISEKSEIFDDQFSVERPDGSNFTLKIRSTKLEDSAMYFCASSVGLGLNTEAFFGQGTRLTVV.

Only a few counts were recorded for this clone. The chain carries TRBV28 and TRBJ2-3; D may be TRBD2 (5 bases). Trimming stripped 3 bases from V and 1 base from J, with 14 bases between. Germline CDR1 reads MDHEN; CDR2 reads SYDVKM. The CDR3 consists of 16 residues. The CDR3 sequence: CASSFFEGYRTDTQYF. The CDR3 DNA reads as TGTGCCAGCAGTTTTTTTGAGGGCTATCGCACAGATACGCAGTATTTT.